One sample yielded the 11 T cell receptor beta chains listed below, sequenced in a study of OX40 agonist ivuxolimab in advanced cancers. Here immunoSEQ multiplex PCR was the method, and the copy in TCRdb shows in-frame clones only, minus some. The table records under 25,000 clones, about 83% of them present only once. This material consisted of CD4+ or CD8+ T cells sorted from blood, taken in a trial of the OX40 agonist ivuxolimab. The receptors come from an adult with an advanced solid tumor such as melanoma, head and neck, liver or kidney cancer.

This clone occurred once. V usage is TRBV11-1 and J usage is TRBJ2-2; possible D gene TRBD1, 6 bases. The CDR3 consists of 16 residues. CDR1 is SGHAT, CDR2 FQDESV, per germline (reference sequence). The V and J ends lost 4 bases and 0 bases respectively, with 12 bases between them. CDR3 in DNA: TGTGCCAGCAGCTCGACAGGACTCCCGAACACCGGGGAGCTGTTTTTT. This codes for CASSSTGLPNTGELFF.

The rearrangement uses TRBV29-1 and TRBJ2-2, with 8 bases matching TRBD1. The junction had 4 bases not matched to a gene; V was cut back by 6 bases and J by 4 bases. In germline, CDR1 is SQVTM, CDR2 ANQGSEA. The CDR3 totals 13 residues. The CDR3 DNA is TGCAGCGTCTCCGGGACAGGCACCGGGGAGCTGTTTTTT. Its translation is CSVSGTGTGELFF.

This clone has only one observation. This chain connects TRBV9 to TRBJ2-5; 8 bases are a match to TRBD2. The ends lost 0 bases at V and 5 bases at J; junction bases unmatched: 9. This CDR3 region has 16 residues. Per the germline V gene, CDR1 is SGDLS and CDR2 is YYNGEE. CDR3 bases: TGTGCCAGCAGCGTAGGACTAGCGTTCACGGTGGAGACCCAGTACTTC. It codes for CASSVGLAFTVETQYF. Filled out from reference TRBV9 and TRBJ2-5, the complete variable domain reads DSGVTQTPKHLITATGQRVTLRCSPRSGDLSVYWYQQSLDQGLQFLIQYYNGEERAKGNILERFSAQQFPDLHSELNLSSLELGDSALYFCASSVGLAFTVETQYFGPGTRLLVL.

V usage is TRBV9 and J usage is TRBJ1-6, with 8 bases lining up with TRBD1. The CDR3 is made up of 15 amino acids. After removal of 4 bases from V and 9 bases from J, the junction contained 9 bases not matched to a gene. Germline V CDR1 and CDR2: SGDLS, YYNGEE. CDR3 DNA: TGTGCCAGCAGCAGAGCGGAACAGGGGGGTTCACCCCTCCACTTT. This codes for CASSRAEQGGSPLHF.

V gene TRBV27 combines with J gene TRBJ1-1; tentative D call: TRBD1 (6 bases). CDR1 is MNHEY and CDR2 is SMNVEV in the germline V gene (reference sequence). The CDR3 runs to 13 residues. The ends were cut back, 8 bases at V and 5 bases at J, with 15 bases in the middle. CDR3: CASGQTWGTEAFF. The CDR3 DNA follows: TGTGCCAGCGGACAGACGTGGGGGACTGAAGCTTTCTTT.

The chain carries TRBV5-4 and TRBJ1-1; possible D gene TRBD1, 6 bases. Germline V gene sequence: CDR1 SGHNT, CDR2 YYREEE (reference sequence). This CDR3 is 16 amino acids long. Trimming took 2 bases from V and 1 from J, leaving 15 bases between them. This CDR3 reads CASSFHDRPRNTEAFF. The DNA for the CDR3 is TGTGCCAGCAGCTTTCACGACAGGCCTAGGAACACTGAAGCTTTCTTT. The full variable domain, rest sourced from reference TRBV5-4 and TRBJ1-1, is ETGVTQSPTHLIKTRGQQVTLRCSSQSGHNTVSWYQQALGQGPQFIFQYYREEENGRGNFPPRFSGLQFPNYSSELNVNALELDDSALYLCASSFHDRPRNTEAFFGQGTRLTVV.

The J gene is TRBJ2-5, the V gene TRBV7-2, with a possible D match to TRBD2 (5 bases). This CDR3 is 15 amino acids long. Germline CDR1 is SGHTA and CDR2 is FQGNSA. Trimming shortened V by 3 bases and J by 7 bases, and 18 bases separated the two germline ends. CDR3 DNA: TGTGCCAGCAGCTTTGAACCGAGGCTAGCCGGGACCCAGTACTTC. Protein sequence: CASSFEPRLAGTQYF.

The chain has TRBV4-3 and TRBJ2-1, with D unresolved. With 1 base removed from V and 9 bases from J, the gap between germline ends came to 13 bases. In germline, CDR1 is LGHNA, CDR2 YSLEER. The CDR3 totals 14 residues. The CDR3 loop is CASSQGPGLGEQFF. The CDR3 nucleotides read TGCGCCAGCAGCCAAGGACCCGGGTTAGGTGAGCAGTTCTTC.

DNA of the CDR3: TGTGCCACCAGCAGAGAAGCGGGGGGAAACACCGGGGAGCTGTTTTTT. Translation gives CATSREAGGNTGELFF. The chain carries TRBV15 and TRBJ2-2, with 9 nucleotides matching TRBD2. This CDR3 is built from 16 residues. Per germline, CDR1 LNHNV and CDR2 YYDKDF (reference sequence). Trimming cost V 0 bases and J 2 bases; bases outside gene matches: 1.

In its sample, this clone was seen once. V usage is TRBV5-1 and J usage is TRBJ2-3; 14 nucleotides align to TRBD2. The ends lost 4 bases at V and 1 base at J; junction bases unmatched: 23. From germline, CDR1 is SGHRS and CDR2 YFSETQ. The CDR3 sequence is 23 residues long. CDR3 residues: CASSPWTSGGPALISSGTDTQYF. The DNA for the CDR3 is TGCGCCAGCAGCCCCTGGACTAGCGGGGGGCCTGCTCTTATTTCGTCGGGCACAGATACGCAGTATTTT.

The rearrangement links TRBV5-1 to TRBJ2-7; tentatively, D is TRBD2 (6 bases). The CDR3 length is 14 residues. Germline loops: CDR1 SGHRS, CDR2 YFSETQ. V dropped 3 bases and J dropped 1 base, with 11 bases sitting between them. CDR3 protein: CASSSRLGSYEQYF. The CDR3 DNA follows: TGCGCCAGCAGCTCTCGACTAGGGTCCTACGAGCAGTACTTC.